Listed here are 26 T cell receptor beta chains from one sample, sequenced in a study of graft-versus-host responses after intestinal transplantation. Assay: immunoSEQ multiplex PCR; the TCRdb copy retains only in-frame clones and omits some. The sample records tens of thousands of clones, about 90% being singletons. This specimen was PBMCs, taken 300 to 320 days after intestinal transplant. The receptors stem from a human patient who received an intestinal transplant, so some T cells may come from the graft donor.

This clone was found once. This chain's CDR3 is CASSSMGGEDNQPQHF. In DNA form, the CDR3 reads TGTGCCAGCAGCTCAATGGGTGGAGAGGACAATCAGCCCCAGCATTTT. This chain connects TRBV7-3 to TRBJ1-5; D uncertain. Between the trimmed V and J ends, which lost 4 bases and 3 bases, there was a span of 16 bases. The CDR3 has 16 amino acids. The germline V gene encodes CDR1 SGHTA and CDR2 FQGTGA. The entire variable domain, with the rest obtained from reference TRBV7-3 and TRBJ1-5, is as follows: GAGVSQTPSNKVTEKGKYVELRCDPISGHTALYWYRQSLGQGPEFLIYFQGTGAADDSGLPNDRFFAVRPEGSVSTLKIQRTERGDSAVYLCASSSMGGEDNQPQHFGDGTRLSIL.

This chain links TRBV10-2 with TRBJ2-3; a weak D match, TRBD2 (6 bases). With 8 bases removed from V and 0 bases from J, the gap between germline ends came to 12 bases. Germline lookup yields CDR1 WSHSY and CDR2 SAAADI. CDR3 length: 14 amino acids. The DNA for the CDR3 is TGCGCCAGCTGCAGGACTACTAGCACAGATACGCAGTATTTT. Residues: CASCRTTSTDTQYF.

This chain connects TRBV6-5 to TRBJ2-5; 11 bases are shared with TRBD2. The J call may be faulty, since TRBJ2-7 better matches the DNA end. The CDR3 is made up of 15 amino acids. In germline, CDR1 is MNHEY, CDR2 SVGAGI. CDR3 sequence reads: CASSYTGLADYEQYF. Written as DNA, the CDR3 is TGTGCCAGCAGTTACACGGGACTAGCGGATTACGAGCAGTACTTC.

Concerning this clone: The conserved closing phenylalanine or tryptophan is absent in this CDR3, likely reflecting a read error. This CDR3 is CAISEGQALDEQYS. CDR3 in DNA: TGTGCCATCAGTGAGGGACAGGCCCTCGACGAGCAGTACTCC. This chain uses TRBV10-3 with TRBJ2-7, with 7 nucleotides matching TRBD1. Germline trimming cut 2 bases from V and 5 bases from J; bases unmatched to any gene: 6. There are 14 residues in the CDR3. From germline, CDR1 is ENHRY and CDR2 SYGVKD.

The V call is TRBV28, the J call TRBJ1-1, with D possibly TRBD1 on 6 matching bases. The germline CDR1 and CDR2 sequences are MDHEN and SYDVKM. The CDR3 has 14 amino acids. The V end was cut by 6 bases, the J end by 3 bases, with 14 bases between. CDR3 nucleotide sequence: TGTGCCAGCAGCGTACAGGGTGTTGACACTGAAGCTTTCTTT. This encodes CASSVQGVDTEAFF.

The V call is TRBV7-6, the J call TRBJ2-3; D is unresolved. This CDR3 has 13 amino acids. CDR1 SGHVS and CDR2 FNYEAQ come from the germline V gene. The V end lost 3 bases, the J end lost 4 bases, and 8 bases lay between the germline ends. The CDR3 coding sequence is TGTGCCAGCAGCTTCGTTAGTTCAGATACGCAGTATTTT. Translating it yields CASSFVSSDTQYF.

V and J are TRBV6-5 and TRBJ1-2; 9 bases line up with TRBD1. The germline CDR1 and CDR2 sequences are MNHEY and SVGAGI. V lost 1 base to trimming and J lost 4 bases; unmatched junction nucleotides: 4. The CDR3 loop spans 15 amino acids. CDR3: CASSYLPGQGYGYTF. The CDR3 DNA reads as TGTGCCAGCAGTTACTTACCGGGACAGGGCTATGGCTACACCTTC.

For the CDR3, the DNA is TGCGCCAGCAGCTTGGTGGGACTAGACAAAGGCAATGAGCAGTTCTTC. Its protein is CASSLVGLDKGNEQFF. This chain joins TRBV5-1 and TRBJ2-1, with TRBD2 identical over 8 bases. This CDR3 region has 16 residues. In germline, CDR1 is SGHRS, CDR2 YFSETQ. The J segment lost 6 bases and the V segment lost 0 bases, leaving 8 bases of the junction unmatched.

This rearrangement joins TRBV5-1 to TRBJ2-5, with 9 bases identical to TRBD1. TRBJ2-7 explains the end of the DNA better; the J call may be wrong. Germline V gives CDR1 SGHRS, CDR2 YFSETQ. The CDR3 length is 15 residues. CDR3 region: CASSLAPGQGNEQYF. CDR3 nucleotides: TGCGCCAGCAGCTTGGCCCCGGGACAGGGTAACGAGCAGTACTTC.

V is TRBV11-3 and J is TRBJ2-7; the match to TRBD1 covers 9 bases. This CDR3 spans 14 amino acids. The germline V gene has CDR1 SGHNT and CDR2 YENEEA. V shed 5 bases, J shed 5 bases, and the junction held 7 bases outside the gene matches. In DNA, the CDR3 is TGTGCCAGCAGCCACCGGGACAGGGCAAACGAGCAGTACTTC. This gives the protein CASSHRDRANEQYF.

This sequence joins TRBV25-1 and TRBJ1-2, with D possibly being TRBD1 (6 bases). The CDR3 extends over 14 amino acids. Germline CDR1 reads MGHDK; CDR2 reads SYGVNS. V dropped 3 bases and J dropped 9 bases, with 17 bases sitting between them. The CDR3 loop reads CASSEAGGQESYTF. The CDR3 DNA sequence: TGTGCCAGCAGTGAGGCCGGGGGCCAAGAGAGCTACACCTTC.

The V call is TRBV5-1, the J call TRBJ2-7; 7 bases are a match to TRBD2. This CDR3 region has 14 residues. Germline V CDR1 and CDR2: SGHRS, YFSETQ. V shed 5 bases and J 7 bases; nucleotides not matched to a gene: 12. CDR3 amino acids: CASRRREGPLEQYF. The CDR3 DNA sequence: TGCGCCAGCAGACGGAGGGAGGGGCCTCTTGAGCAGTACTTC.

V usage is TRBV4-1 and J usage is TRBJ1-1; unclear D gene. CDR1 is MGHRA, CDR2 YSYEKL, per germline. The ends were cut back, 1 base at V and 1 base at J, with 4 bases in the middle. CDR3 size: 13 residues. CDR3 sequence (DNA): TGCGCCAGCAGCCAAGCAACGAACACTGAAGCTTTCTTT. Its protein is CASSQATNTEAFF.

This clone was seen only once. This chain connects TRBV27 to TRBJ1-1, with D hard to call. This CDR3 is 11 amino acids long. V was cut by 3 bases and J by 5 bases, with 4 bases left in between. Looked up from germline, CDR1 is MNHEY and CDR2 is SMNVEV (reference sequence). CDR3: CASSFGTEAFF. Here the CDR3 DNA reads TGTGCCAGCAGTTTCGGGACTGAAGCTTTCTTT.

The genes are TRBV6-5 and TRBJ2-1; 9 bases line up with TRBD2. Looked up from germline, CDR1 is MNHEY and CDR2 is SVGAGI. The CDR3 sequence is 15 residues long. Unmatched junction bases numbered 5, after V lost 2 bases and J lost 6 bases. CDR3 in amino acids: CASSYTAGGINEQFF. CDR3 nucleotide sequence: TGTGCCAGCAGTTACACGGCGGGGGGGATCAATGAGCAGTTCTTC.

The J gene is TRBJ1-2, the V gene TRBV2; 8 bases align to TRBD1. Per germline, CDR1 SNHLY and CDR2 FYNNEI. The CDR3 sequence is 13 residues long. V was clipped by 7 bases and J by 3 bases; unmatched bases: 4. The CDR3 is CASIKDRDYGYTF. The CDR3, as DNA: TGTGCCAGCATTAAGGACAGGGACTATGGCTACACCTTC.

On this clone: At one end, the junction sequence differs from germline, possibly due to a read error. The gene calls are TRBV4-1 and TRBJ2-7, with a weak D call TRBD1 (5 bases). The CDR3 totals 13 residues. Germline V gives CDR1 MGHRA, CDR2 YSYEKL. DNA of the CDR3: TGTGCCAGCAGCCAACTCAGGGCCTACGAGCAGTACTTC. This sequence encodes CASSQLRAYEQYF.

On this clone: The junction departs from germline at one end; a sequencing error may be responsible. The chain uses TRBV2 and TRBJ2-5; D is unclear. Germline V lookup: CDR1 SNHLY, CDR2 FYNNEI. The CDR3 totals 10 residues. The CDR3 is CASREETQYF. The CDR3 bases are TGTGCCAGCAGGGAAGAGACCCAGTACTTC.

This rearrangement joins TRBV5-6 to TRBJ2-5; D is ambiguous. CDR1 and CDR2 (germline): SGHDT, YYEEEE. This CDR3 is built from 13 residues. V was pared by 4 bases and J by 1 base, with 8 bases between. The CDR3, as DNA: TGTGCCAGCAGCCCGGGTTCCCAAGAGACCCAGTACTTC. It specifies CASSPGSQETQYF.

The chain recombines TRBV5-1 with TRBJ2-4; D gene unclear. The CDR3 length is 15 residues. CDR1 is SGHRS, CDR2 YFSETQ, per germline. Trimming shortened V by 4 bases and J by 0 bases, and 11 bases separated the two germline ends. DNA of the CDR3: TGCGCCAGCAGCCCCGGGTGGCTAGCCAAAAACATTCAGTACTTC. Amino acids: CASSPGWLAKNIQYF.

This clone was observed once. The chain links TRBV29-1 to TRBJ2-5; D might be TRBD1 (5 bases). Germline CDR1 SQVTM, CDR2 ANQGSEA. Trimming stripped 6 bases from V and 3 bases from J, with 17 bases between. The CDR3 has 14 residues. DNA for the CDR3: TGCAGCGTCCACAGGAGTTTTGGGGAAGAGACCCAGTACTTC. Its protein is CSVHRSFGEETQYF.

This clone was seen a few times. CDR3 bases: TGCGCCAGCAGCCCCGAGCGGGAGGACACCGGGGAGCTGTTTTTT. It specifies CASSPEREDTGELFF. The V gene is TRBV4-1, the J gene TRBJ2-2, with 9 bases matching TRBD2. CDR1 and CDR2 from the germline V gene are MGHRA and YSYEKL. The V gene end was trimmed by 4 bases and the J gene end by 3 bases; junction bases not matched to a gene: 3. The CDR3 has 15 amino acids.

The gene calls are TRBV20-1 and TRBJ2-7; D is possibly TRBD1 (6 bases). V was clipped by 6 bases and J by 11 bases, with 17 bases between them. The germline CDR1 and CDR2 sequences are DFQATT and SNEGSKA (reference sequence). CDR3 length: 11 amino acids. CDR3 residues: CSALDRTTKYF. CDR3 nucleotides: TGCAGTGCCCTCGACAGGACCACCAAGTACTTC.

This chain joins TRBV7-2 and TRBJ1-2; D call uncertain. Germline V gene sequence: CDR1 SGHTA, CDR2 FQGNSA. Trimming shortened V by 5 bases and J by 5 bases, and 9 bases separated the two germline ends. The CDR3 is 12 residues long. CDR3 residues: CASSLEFYGYTF. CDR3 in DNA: TGTGCCAGCAGCCTAGAGTTTTATGGCTACACCTTC.

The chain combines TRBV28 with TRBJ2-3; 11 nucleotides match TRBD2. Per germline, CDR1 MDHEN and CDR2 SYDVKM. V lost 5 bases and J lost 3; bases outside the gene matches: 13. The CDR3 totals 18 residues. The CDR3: CASSPWGSGRALTDTQYF. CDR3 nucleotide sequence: TGTGCCAGCAGTCCCTGGGGTAGCGGGAGGGCCTTGACAGATACGCAGTATTTT.

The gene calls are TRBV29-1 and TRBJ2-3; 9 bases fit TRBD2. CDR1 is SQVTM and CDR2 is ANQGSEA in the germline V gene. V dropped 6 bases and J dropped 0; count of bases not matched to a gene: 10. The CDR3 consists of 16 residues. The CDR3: CSVPTGREGSTDTQYF. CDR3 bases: TGCAGCGTCCCGACTGGGCGGGAGGGTAGCACAGATACGCAGTATTTT.